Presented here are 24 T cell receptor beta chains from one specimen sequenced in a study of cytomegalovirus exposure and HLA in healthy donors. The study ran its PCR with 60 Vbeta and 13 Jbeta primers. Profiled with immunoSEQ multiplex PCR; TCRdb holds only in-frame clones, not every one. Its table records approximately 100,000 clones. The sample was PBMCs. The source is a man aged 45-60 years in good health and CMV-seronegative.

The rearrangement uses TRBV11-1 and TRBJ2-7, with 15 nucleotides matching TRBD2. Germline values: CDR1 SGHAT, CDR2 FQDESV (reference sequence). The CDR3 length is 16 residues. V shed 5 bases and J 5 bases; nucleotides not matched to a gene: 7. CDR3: CASSLGLAGGHNEQYF. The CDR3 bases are TGTGCCAGCAGCCTGGGACTAGCGGGAGGTCACAACGAGCAGTACTTC.

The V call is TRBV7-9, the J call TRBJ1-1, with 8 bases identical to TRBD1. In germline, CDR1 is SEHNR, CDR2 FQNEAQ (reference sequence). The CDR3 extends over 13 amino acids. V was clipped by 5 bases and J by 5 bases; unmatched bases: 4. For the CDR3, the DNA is TGTGCCAGCAGCCCACAGGGGGTAACTGAAGCTTTCTTT. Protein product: CASSPQGVTEAFF.

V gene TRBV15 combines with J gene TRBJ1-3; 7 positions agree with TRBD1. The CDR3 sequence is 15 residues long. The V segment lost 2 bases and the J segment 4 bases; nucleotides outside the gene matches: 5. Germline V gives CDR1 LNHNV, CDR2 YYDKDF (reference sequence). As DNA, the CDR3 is TGTGCCACCAGCAGACGGGACAGCGAGGGAAACACCATATATTTT. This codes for CATSRRDSEGNTIYF.

CDR3 nucleotide sequence: TGTGCCGTTGGGAGGAACACCGGGGAGCTGTTTTTT. Its protein product is CAVGRNTGELFF. The V call is TRBV7-6, the J call TRBJ2-2; tentatively, D is TRBD2 (5 bases). Deletions cut 11 bases from V and 1 base from J, with 8 bases between. The CDR3 spans 12 residues. The germline CDR1 and CDR2 sequences are SGHVS and FNYEAQ.

The DNA for the CDR3 is TGTGCTAGTGGTTTGCCCCGGACAGGCGGGACAGCAGATACGCAGTATTTT. It is translated as CASGLPRTGGTADTQYF. The chain uses TRBV12-5 and TRBJ2-3; D is possibly TRBD1 (7 bases). CDR3 length: 17 residues. Germline V gives CDR1 LGHNT, CDR2 FRNRAP. V was pared by 2 bases and J by 4 bases, with 19 bases between.

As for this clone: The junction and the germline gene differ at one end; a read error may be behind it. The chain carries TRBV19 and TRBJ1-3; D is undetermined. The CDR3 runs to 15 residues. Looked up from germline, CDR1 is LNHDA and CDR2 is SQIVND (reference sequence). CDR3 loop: CASSSARQVGNTVYF. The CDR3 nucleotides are TGTGCCAGTAGTTCCGCTCGGCAGGTTGGAAACACCGTATATTTT.

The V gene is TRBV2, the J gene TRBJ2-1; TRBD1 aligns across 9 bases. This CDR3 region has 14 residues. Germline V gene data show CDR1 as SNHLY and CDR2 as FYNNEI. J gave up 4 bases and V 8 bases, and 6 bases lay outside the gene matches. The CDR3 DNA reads TGTGCCAGCGTGAGGACAGGGGAGTACAATGAGCAGTTCTTC. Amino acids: CASVRTGEYNEQFF.

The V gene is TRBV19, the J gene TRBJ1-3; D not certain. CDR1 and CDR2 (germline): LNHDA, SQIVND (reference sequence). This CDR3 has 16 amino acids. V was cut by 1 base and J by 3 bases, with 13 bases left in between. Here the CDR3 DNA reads TGTGCCAGTAGTATAGTACTCGGTCTCCTTGGAAACACCATATATTTT. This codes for CASSIVLGLLGNTIYF.

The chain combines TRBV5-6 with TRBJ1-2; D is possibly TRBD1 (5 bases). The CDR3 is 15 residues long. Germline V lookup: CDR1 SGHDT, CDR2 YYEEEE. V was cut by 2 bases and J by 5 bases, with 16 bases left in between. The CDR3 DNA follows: TGTGCCAGCAGCTTAGGCGGGACCCGAAGGTATGGCTACACCTTC. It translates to CASSLGGTRRYGYTF.

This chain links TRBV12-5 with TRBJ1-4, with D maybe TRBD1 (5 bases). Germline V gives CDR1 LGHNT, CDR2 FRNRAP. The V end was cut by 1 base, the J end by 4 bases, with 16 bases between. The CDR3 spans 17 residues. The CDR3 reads CASGLGVTARDNEKLFF. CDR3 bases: TGTGCTAGTGGTTTGGGGGTGACAGCCAGGGATAATGAAAAACTGTTTTTT.

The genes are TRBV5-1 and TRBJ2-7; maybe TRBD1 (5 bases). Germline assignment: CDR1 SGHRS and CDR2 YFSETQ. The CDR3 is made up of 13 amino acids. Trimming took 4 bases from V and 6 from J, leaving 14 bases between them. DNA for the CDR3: TGCGCCAGCAGCCCCGGCCAGGGCGGCGAGCAGTACTTC. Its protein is CASSPGQGGEQYF.

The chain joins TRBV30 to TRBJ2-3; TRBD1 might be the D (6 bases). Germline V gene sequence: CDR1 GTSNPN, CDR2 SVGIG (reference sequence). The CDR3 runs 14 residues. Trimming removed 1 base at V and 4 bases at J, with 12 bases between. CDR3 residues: CAWSGGPPADTQYF. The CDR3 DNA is TGTGCCTGGAGTGGGGGGCCCCCCGCAGATACGCAGTATTTT. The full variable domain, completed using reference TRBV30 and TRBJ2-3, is SQTIHQWPATLVQPVGSPLSLECTVEGTSNPNLYWYRQAAGRGLQLLFYSVGIGQISSEVPQNLSASRPQDRQFILSSKKLLLSDSGFYLCAWSGGPPADTQYFGPGTRLTVL.

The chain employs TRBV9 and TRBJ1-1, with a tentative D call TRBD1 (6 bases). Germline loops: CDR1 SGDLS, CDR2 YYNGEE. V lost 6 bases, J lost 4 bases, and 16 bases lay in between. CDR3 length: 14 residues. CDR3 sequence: CASTPGGGATEAFF. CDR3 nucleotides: TGTGCCAGCACCCCCGGCGGGGGGGCCACTGAAGCTTTCTTT.

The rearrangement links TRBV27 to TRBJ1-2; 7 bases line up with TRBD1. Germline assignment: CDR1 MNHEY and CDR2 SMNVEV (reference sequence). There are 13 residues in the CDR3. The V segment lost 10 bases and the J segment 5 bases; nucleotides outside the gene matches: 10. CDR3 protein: CATMGQNRYGYTF. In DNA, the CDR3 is TGTGCCACCATGGGACAGAATAGGTATGGCTACACCTTC.

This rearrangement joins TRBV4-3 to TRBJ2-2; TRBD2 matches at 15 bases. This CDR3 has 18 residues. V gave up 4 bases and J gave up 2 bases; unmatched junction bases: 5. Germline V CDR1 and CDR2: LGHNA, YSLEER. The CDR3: CASSPGLAGGLNTGELFF. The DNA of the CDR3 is TGCGCCAGCAGCCCGGGACTAGCGGGGGGTTTAAACACCGGGGAGCTGTTTTTT.

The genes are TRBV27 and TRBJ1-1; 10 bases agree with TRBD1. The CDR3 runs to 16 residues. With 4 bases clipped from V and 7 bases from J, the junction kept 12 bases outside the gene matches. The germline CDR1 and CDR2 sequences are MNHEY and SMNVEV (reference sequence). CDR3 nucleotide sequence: TGTGCCAGCAGTTCCTGGACAGGGGGTGGTTTGATTGAAGCTTTCTTT. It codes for CASSSWTGGGLIEAFF.

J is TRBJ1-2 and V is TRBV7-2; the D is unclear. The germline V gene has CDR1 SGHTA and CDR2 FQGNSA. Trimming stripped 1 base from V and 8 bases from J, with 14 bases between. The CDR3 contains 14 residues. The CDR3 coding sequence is TGTGCCAGCAGCTTAGGGACTAACGGCGGGGGCTACACCTTC. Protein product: CASSLGTNGGGYTF.

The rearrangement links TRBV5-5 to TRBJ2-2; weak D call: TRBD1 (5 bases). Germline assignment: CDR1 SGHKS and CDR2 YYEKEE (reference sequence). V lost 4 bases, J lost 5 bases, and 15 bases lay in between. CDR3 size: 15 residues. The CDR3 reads CASSPLRGGTGELFF. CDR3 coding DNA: TGTGCCAGCAGCCCCTTAAGGGGTGGTACCGGGGAGCTGTTTTTT.

CDR3 in amino acids: CASSPRDRSTDTQYF. Written as DNA, the CDR3 is TGTGCCAGCAGTCCCAGGGACAGGTCCACAGATACGCAGTATTTT. V gene TRBV6-6 combines with J gene TRBJ2-3; 8 bases align to TRBD1. The CDR3 is 15 residues long. Germline values: CDR1 MNHNY, CDR2 SVGAGI (reference sequence). Trimming removed 5 bases from V and 2 bases from J; junction bases left unmatched: 6.

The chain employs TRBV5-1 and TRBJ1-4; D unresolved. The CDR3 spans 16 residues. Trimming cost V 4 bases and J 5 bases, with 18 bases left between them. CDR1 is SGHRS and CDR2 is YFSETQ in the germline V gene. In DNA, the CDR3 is TGCGCCAGCAGCCAATCGGCCCCCAGCGAGAATGAAAAACTGTTTTTT. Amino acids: CASSQSAPSENEKLFF. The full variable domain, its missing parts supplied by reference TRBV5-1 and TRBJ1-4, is KAGVTQTPRYLIKTRGQQVTLSCSPISGHRSVSWYQQTPGQGLQFLFEYFSETQRNKGNFPGRFSGRQFSNSRSEMNVSTLELGDSALYLCASSQSAPSENEKLFFGSGTQLSVL.

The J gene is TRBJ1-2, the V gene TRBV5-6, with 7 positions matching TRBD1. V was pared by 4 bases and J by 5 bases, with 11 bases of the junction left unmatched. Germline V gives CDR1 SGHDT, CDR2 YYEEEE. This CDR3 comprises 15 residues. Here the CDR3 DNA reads TGTGCCAGCAGCCGGGGGGGGGACAGAGTTTATGGCTACACCTTC. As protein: CASSRGGDRVYGYTF. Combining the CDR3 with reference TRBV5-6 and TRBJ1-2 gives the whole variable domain DAGVTQSPTHLIKTRGQQVTLRCSPKSGHDTVSWYQQALGQGPQFIFQYYEEEERQRGNFPDRFSGHQFPNYSSELNVNALLLGDSALYLCASSRGGDRVYGYTFGSGTRLTVV.

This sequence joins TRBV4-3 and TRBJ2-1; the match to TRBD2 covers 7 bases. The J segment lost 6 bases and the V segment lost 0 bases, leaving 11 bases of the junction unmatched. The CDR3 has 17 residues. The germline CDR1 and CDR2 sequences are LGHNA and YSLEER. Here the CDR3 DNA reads TGCGCCAGCAGCCAAGATACGGGGGGAGGGCCTCGCAATGAGCAGTTCTTC. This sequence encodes CASSQDTGGGPRNEQFF.

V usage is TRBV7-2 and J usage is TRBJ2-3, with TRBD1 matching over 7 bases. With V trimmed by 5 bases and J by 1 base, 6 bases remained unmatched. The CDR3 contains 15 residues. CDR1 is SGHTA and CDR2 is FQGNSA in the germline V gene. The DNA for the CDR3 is TGTGCCAGCAGCCTAAGGGGGCCCGGCACAGATACGCAGTATTTT. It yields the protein CASSLRGPGTDTQYF. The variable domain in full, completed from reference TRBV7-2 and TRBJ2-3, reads GAGVSQSPSNKVTEKGKDVELRCDPISGHTALYWYRQSLGQGLEFLIYFQGNSAPDKSGLPSDRFSAERTGGSVSTLTIQRTQQEDSAVYLCASSLRGPGTDTQYFGPGTRLTVL.

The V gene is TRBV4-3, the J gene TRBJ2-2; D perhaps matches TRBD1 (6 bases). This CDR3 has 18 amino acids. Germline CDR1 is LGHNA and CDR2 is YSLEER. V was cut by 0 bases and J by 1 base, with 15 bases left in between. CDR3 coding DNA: TGCGCCAGCAGCCAAGATCTTATGAACAGGGAGAACACCGGGGAGCTGTTTTTT. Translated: CASSQDLMNRENTGELFF.